The 27 T cell receptor beta chains in this list originate from one sample, sequenced in a study of T cells in Graves' hyperthyroidism and ophthalmopathy. Authors of the study amplified TCR beta CDR3 regions from RNA transcripts. Carried out on the TCR CDR3, a first-round RT-PCR used the HTBI primer set. Each CDR3 protein gets one entry after TCRdb re-called the multiplex PCR reads with MiXCR. The sample lists around 440,000 distinct CDR3 sequences, about a sixth occurring once. The specimen was blood. These receptors originate from a woman aged 18-29 years with Graves' hyperthyroidism.

This rearrangement joins TRBV6-5 to TRBJ1-1; 7 nucleotides align to TRBD1. The V and J ends lost 4 bases and 1 base, in that order; junction bases with no gene match: 6. The germline gives CDR1 MNHEY, CDR2 SVGAGI. The CDR3 length is 15 residues. The CDR3, as DNA: TGTGCCAGCAGTTTTTCGGGACAGAGGAACACTGAAGCTTTCTTT. Protein: CASSFSGQRNTEAFF.

This clonotype was observed many times. V and J are TRBV6-5 and TRBJ2-7, with a tentative D call TRBD2 (6 bases). Germline loops: CDR1 MNHEY, CDR2 SVGAGI. This CDR3 is 14 amino acids long. V was pared by 2 bases and J by 3 bases, with 11 bases between. The CDR3 region has the DNA TGTGCCAGCAGTTACCGGGACTCTTTCTACGAGCAGTACTTC. Protein: CASSYRDSFYEQYF.

About this clonotype itself: At one end, the junction sequence differs from germline, possibly due to a read error. V and J are TRBV4-1 and TRBJ1-3, with D unresolved. Germline CDR1 and CDR2: MGHRA and YSYEKL. The CDR3 extends over 11 amino acids. CDR3 DNA sequence: TGCGCCAGCAGCCAAGATCTGGACGTACATTTT. Amino acid sequence: CASSQDLDVHF.

A few counts support this clonotype. V gene TRBV19 combines with J gene TRBJ2-3, with 8 bases matching TRBD1. Losses at the gene ends were 10 bases for V and 3 bases for J; bases not matched to a gene: 6. The CDR3 covers 13 residues. Germline V gene sequence: CDR1 LNHDA, CDR2 SQIVND (reference sequence). CDR3 residues: CATAGQGTDTQYF. The CDR3 DNA is TGTGCCACCGCAGGACAGGGAACAGATACGCAGTATTTT.

The CDR3 protein is CASSYGGLAGISTDTQYF. The CDR3 DNA sequence: TGTGCCAGCAGTTACGGGGGACTAGCGGGGATTAGCACAGATACGCAGTATTTT. J is TRBJ2-3 and V is TRBV6-5, with 13 bases matching TRBD2. CDR3 size: 18 residues. CDR1 and CDR2 (germline): MNHEY, SVGAGI. V shed 2 bases, J shed 0 bases, and the junction held 5 bases outside the gene matches.

This clonotype was counted at least ten times. The chain employs TRBV6-1 and TRBJ1-5; the D gene is possibly TRBD1 (6 bases). This CDR3 is built from 15 residues. Trimming left V 0 bases short and J 6 bases short, with 12 bases between. Germline V gene data show CDR1 as MNHNS and CDR2 as SASEGT. CDR3 protein: CASSEAGGGAQPQHF. CDR3 in DNA: TGTGCCAGCAGTGAAGCGGGAGGGGGGGCTCAGCCCCAGCATTTT.

This clonotype was observed a single time. This CDR3 reads CSARAGQGWANTGELFF. CDR3 bases: TGCAGTGCTAGAGCGGGACAGGGATGGGCGAACACCGGGGAGCTGTTTTTT. The V gene is TRBV20-1, the J gene TRBJ2-2; 9 nucleotides match TRBD1. V shed 1 base and J 0 bases; nucleotides not matched to a gene: 6. The germline gives CDR1 DFQATT, CDR2 SNEGSKA (reference sequence). This CDR3 spans 17 amino acids.

The sample holds many counts of this clonotype. The chain carries TRBV13 and TRBJ2-5, with D perhaps TRBD1 or TRBD2 (5 bases each). Trimming shortened V by 5 bases and J by 5 bases, and 24 bases separated the two germline ends. Germline CDR1 and CDR2: PRHDT and FYEKMQ (reference sequence). This CDR3 is 17 amino acids long. The CDR3 here is CASSEEGPTLKGETQYF. Here the CDR3 DNA reads TGTGCCAGCAGCGAAGAGGGTCCGACCCTCAAGGGGGAGACCCAGTACTTC.

This clonotype was recorded at least ten times. This sequence joins TRBV6-6 and TRBJ2-2; tentative D call: TRBD1 (6 bases). The V gene lost 0 bases and the J gene lost 6 bases, with 11 bases spanning the gap. The germline V gene has CDR1 MNHNY and CDR2 SVGAGI (reference sequence). The CDR3 totals 15 residues. Here the CDR3 reads CASSYSPGDPGELFF. The CDR3 bases are TGTGCCAGCAGTTACTCTCCAGGGGACCCCGGGGAGCTGTTTTTT.

This clonotype was seen repeatedly, ten times or more. This chain connects TRBV3-1 to TRBJ2-1, with 8 nucleotides matching TRBD2. The CDR3 consists of 13 residues. Germline V lookup: CDR1 LGHDT, CDR2 YNNKEL (reference sequence). J gave up 8 bases and V 4 bases, and 4 bases lay outside the gene matches. CDR3 coding DNA: TGTGCCAGCAGCCCTAGGACTAGCCATGAGCAGTTCTTC. Amino acids: CASSPRTSHEQFF.

With respect to this clonotype: A much larger clonotype is one base distant, so this may be a read error. J is TRBJ1-5 and V is TRBV6-1; perhaps TRBD1 as D (5 bases). CDR1 is MNHNS, CDR2 SASEGT, per germline. CDR3 length: 12 amino acids. The CDR3 DNA is TGTGTCAGCAGGGACCTAAATCAGCCCCAGCATTTT. Residues: CVSRDLNQPQHF.

This clonotype was recorded at least ten times. The rearrangement joins TRBV3-1 to TRBJ1-4, with D uncertain. Germline CDR1 reads LGHDT; CDR2 reads YNNKEL (reference sequence). The V end lost 5 bases, the J end lost 11 bases, and 15 bases lay between the germline ends. The CDR3 runs to 13 residues. CDR3: CASSARTVGKLFF. The CDR3 DNA follows: TGTGCCAGCAGCGCTCGGACTGTTGGTAAACTGTTTTTT.

The rearrangement joins TRBV14 to TRBJ1-2; D might be TRBD1 (5 bases). The V end lost 2 bases, the J end lost 2 bases, and 12 bases lay between the germline ends. The germline gives CDR1 SGHDN, CDR2 FVKESK. This CDR3 is built from 15 residues. The DNA of the CDR3 is TGTGCCAGCAGCCAACCGGGACGGGTAAACTATGGCTACACCTTC. Protein product: CASSQPGRVNYGYTF.

This clonotype was observed many times. The chain links TRBV30 to TRBJ2-2, with D perhaps being TRBD1 or TRBD2 (5 bases each). The CDR3 runs 15 residues. In germline, CDR1 is GTSNPN, CDR2 SVGIG (reference sequence). Trimming shortened V by 4 bases and J by 3 bases, and 15 bases separated the two germline ends. CDR3 sequence: CAWTPGGRDTGELFF. CDR3 sequence (DNA): TGTGCCTGGACCCCTGGGGGTAGGGACACCGGGGAGCTGTTTTTT. The entire variable domain, with the rest obtained from reference TRBV30 and TRBJ2-2, is as follows: SQTIHQWPATLVQPVGSPLSLECTVEGTSNPNLYWYRQAAGRGLQLLFYSVGIGQISSEVPQNLSASRPQDRQFILSSKKLLLSDSGFYLCAWTPGGRDTGELFFGEGSRLTVL.

This clonotype was detected ten times or more. V usage is TRBV6-1 and J usage is TRBJ2-7, with D possibly matching TRBD2 (5 bases). Germline CDR1 reads MNHNS; CDR2 reads SASEGT. The CDR3 has 16 residues. V was clipped by 5 bases and J by 5 bases, with 22 bases between them. CDR3 bases: TGTGCCAGCAGTTATTCCCGGGCCAGCGCTAGCAACGAGCAGTACTTC. It is translated as CASSYSRASASNEQYF.

This chain joins TRBV20-1 and TRBJ2-1; 7 bases fit TRBD1. The CDR3 runs to 16 residues. With V trimmed by 6 bases and J by 9 bases, 20 bases remained unmatched. From germline, CDR1 is DFQATT and CDR2 SNEGSKA (reference sequence). The CDR3 sequence is CSARDLGRGRVGEQFF. CDR3 sequence (DNA): TGCAGTGCCCGGGATCTGGGTAGGGGGCGAGTTGGTGAGCAGTTCTTC.

In this sample, this clonotype turned up many times. J is TRBJ2-7 and V is TRBV6-1; D possibly corresponds to TRBD2 (6 bases). Trimming shortened V by 8 bases and J by 4 bases, and 15 bases separated the two germline ends. This CDR3 is built from 13 residues. The germline gives CDR1 MNHNS, CDR2 SASEGT. The CDR3 is CASGRGSAYEQYF. CDR3 DNA: TGTGCCAGCGGGCGGGGCTCGGCGTACGAGCAGTACTTC.

The genes are TRBV28 and TRBJ2-4, with a weak D call TRBD2 (5 bases). Germline lookup yields CDR1 MDHEN and CDR2 SYDVKM. Trimming pared 6 bases from V and 0 bases from J, leaving 18 bases between. CDR3 length: 17 amino acids. This CDR3 reads CASRRRTAGLAKNIQYF. CDR3 in DNA: TGTGCCAGCAGAAGACGTACAGCAGGACTAGCCAAAAACATTCAGTACTTC.

Worth noting for this clonotype: This may stem from a read error, because a much larger clone lies one nucleotide away. V and J are TRBV5-8 and TRBJ2-5; maybe TRBD2 (5 bases). Germline V gene lookup returns CDR1 SGHTS and CDR2 YDEGEE. Deletions cut 9 bases from V and 7 bases from J, with 19 bases between. CDR3 length: 13 amino acids. Here the CDR3 DNA reads TGTGCCAACAGATATCGGGGAATTGGGACCCAGTACTTC. The encoded protein is CANRYRGIGTQYF.

Remarks on this clonotype: This may be a read error: a much more frequent sequence differs by one nucleotide. The chain recombines TRBV11-2 with TRBJ2-7; 9 nucleotides align to TRBD1. Germline CDR1 SGHAT, CDR2 FQNNGV. The CDR3 contains 14 residues. This CDR3 reads CASSSSTGGYEQHF. CDR3 coding DNA: TGTGCCAGCAGCTCTAGTACAGGGGGCTACGAGCAGCACTTC.

This chain links TRBV7-9 with TRBJ1-2; TRBD1 might be the D (6 bases). Germline V gives CDR1 SEHNR, CDR2 FQNEAQ (reference sequence). The CDR3 is made up of 17 amino acids. The V gene lost 3 bases and the J gene lost 6 bases, with 23 bases spanning the gap. Here the CDR3 reads CASSFRIGGPGSDGYTF. The CDR3 region has the DNA TGTGCCAGCAGCTTTAGAATCGGGGGGCCAGGTTCGGATGGCTACACCTTC.

This clonotype was seen a handful of times. The rearrangement uses TRBV11-2 and TRBJ1-2, with 10 bases identical to TRBD1. The ends lost 5 bases at V and 2 bases at J; junction bases unmatched: 5. CDR1 SGHAT and CDR2 FQNNGV come from the germline V gene. The CDR3 totals 15 residues. The CDR3 bases are TGTGCCAGCAGCAGAGAGACAGGGGGCAACTATGGCTACACCTTC. Protein sequence: CASSRETGGNYGYTF.

This clonotype has ten or more counts. The chain joins TRBV16 to TRBJ1-5, with no clear D. V lost 0 bases, J lost 4 bases, and 4 bases lay in between. From germline, CDR1 is KGHSY and CDR2 FQNENV. The CDR3 totals 13 residues. The CDR3 loop is CASSQSLNQPQHF. The CDR3 coding sequence is TGTGCCAGCAGCCAATCTCTGAATCAGCCCCAGCATTTT. Supplemented by reference TRBV16 and TRBJ1-5, the full variable domain reads GEEVAQTPKHLVRGEGQKAKLYCAPIKGHSYVFWYQQVLKNEFKFLISFQNENVFDETGMPKERFSAKCLPNSPCSLEIQATKLEDSAVYFCASSQSLNQPQHFGDGTRLSIL.

This clonotype was counted at least ten times. This sequence joins TRBV3-1 and TRBJ2-2; D not resolved. Germline V gene data show CDR1 as LGHDT and CDR2 as YNNKEL (reference sequence). Trimming removed 3 bases at V and 3 bases at J, with 11 bases between. The CDR3 has 15 residues. The CDR3 here is CASSQWGSYTGELFF. The CDR3 DNA follows: TGTGCCAGCAGCCAGTGGGGTTCCTACACCGGGGAGCTGTTTTTT.

Concerning this clonotype itself: A read error may be the cause here, since a much bigger clone is one base away. Here the CDR3 DNA reads TGTGCCAGCCCTCCGGGGAGGATCAAAAACATTCAGTTCTTC. This translates into CASPPGRIKNIQFF. The rearrangement joins TRBV6-1 to TRBJ2-4; a weak D match, TRBD2 (6 bases). The end of the DNA is better explained by TRBJ2-1, so the J call may be wrong. Germline CDR1 and CDR2: MNHNS and SASEGT. This CDR3 contains 14 residues.

This clonotype has at least ten counts. This sequence joins TRBV29-1 and TRBJ2-2, with D perhaps matching TRBD2 (7 bases). V shed 0 bases and J shed 4 bases, with 12 bases lying between them. CDR1 and CDR2 (germline): SQVTM, ANQGSEA. The CDR3 is 15 amino acids. The CDR3 DNA sequence: TGCAGCGTTGAAGATCACGGGGGGCGCACCGGGGAGCTGTTTTTT. It is translated as CSVEDHGGRTGELFF.

This clonotype occurred many times. The chain recombines TRBV6-1 with TRBJ1-1, with D tentatively TRBD1 (6 bases). CDR1 and CDR2 (germline): MNHNS, SASEGT. This CDR3 region has 14 residues. V was cut by 4 bases and J by 0 bases, with 9 bases left in between. CDR3 loop: CASSVRGLNTEAFF. The CDR3 coding sequence is TGTGCCAGCAGTGTCAGGGGCCTGAACACTGAAGCTTTCTTT.